This note documents a single TCR beta chain sequence. Its antigen is as yet unknown. This CDR3 has 15 amino acids. CDR1 is SGHRS and CDR2 is YFSETQ in the germline V gene. V gave up 0 bases and J gave up 4 bases; unmatched junction bases: 6. The data stem from a study of beta chain features in type 1 diabetes. cDNA synthesis used the whole RNA isolate, giving expressed TCRB sequences. Only in-frame clones appear in the TCRdb table, and some are missing; sequencing was by immunoSEQ multiplex PCR. This sample carries 330,000 or so clones, around a fifth of them seen once, and the ten largest clones take approximately 0.041%. Based on CD45RO/CCR7/CD25/CD127/CD95/CD27, CD4+ regulatory, stem cell-like memory, naive and central memory cells were sorted. Purity (above 98%) was reached by all sorted populations. Study conclusions and caveats: Patients showed naive, central memory and Treg TCRB repertoires that appeared more similar than those of healthy donors.

This clonotype originated in a woman between 18 and 29 years old in good health. The rearrangement links TRBV5-1 to TRBJ1-2; 7 bases map to TRBD1. The sample comprised naive CD4+ T cells from blood. The CDR3 loop is CASSLEGALIYGYTF. The CDR3 DNA is TGCGCCAGCAGCTTGGAGGGGGCGTTGATCTATGGCTACACCTTC.